This is a list of T cell receptor beta chains from one sample in a study of cytomegalovirus exposure and HLA in healthy donors. Some clones are missing from TCRdb's copy, which holds only in-frame ones; the method was immunoSEQ multiplex PCR. The table has over 250,000 clones, just over 70% seen once. The sample comprised PBMCs. These receptors originate from a female donor in good health and CMV-seronegative. Both conserved end residues are part of each CDR3. A D gene is named only where the DNA matches it firmly. Where a row states a size, it is once, few, many or the class of an expanded clone; other rows omit it.

TRBV28	few	TRBD1	TRBJ1-1	12	CASNFGQARAFF	TGTGCCAGCAACTTTGGACAGGCCCGGGCTTTCTTT
TRBV5-4	-	TRBD1	TRBJ2-7	15	CASSGQTGQPYEQYF	TGTGCCAGCAGCGGGCAAACGGGACAGCCCTACGAGCAGTACTTC
TRBV6-4	-	TRBD1	TRBJ1-5	17	CASRKNTRGHSNQPQHF	TGTGCCAGCCGAAAGAACACCAGGGGGCATAGCAATCAGCCCCAGCATTTT
TRBV5-8	-	-	TRBJ2-3	15	CATLQSQASTDTQYF	TGTGCCACACTCCAGTCGCAGGCTAGCACAGATACGCAGTATTTT
TRBV7-6	-	-	TRBJ2-7	13	CASSFRGYYEQYF	TGTGCCAGCAGCTTCCGAGGGTACTACGAGCAGTACTTC
TRBV18	-	TRBD1	TRBJ1-2	15	CASSPGGQGTYGYTF	TGTGCCAGCTCACCTGGTGGACAGGGGACCTATGGCTACACCTTC
TRBV6-6	-	-	TRBJ1-5	13	CASTGGGNQPQHF	TGTGCCAGCACGGGCGGGGGCAATCAGCCCCAGCATTTT
TRBV27	-	TRBD1	TRBJ1-6	15	CASSPGTAVSSPLHF	TGTGCCAGCAGCCCCGGGACAGCGGTATCTTCACCCCTCCACTTT
TRBV28	-	-	TRBJ1-1	14	CASSFSGRNTEAFF	TGTGCCAGCAGTTTTAGCGGACGCAACACTGAAGCTTTCTTT
TRBV18	once	TRBD1	TRBJ2-6	17	CASSLGTGGSGANVLTF	TGTGCCAGCTCACTGGGGACAGGAGGATCTGGGGCCAACGTCCTGACTTTC
TRBV18	-	-	TRBJ2-7	10	CASSPGGAGF	TGTGCCAGCTCACCAGGGGGCGCAGGTTTC
TRBV18	-	TRBD2	TRBJ2-1	18	CASSPPLALAGLGFEQFF	TGTGCCAGCTCACCCCCCCTGGCACTAGCGGGTTTGGGCTTTGAGCAGTTCTTC
TRBV27	-	TRBD1	TRBJ2-7	15	CASSPRTGSEYEQYF	TGTGCCAGCAGTCCACGGACAGGATCGGAATACGAGCAGTACTTC
TRBV2	-	TRBD2	TRBJ2-7	16	CASSEAHEASGYEQYF	TGTGCCAGCAGTGAAGCGCATGAGGCTAGCGGTTACGAGCAGTACTTC
TRBV5-1	-	TRBD1	TRBJ2-7	15	CASSTRQGTPGEQYF	TGCGCCAGCAGCACCCGACAGGGGACGCCTGGGGAGCAGTACTTC